This T cell receptor beta chain was sequenced for a study of identical twins. TCRdb independently ran MiXCR on the 5' RACE reads; one entry per CDR3 protein. The repertoire holds 1.5 million to 2 million distinct CDR3 sequences, with about 31% as singletons. Germline values: CDR1 SQVTM, CDR2 ANQGSEA. This CDR3 is 13 amino acids long. V dropped 6 bases and J dropped 7 bases, with 19 bases sitting between them. Details on this clonotype: The antigen is not known.

General observations from the study: Possibly, invariant MAIT and iNKT cells partly confounded zero-insertion analyses. Modeled out-of-frame TCR alpha sharing in monozygotic twins fell below observed levels. Rather than following the same donors, the conclusions depended on cross-sectional statistical analysis.

This TCR derives from a newborn girl in good health. The sample was cord blood. The genes are TRBV29-1 and TRBJ2-7; possibly TRBD2 for D (6 bases). CDR3 bases: TGCAGCGTCGGGGGTCTTTCCTACAATGAGCAGTACTTC. It encodes CSVGGLSYNEQYF.